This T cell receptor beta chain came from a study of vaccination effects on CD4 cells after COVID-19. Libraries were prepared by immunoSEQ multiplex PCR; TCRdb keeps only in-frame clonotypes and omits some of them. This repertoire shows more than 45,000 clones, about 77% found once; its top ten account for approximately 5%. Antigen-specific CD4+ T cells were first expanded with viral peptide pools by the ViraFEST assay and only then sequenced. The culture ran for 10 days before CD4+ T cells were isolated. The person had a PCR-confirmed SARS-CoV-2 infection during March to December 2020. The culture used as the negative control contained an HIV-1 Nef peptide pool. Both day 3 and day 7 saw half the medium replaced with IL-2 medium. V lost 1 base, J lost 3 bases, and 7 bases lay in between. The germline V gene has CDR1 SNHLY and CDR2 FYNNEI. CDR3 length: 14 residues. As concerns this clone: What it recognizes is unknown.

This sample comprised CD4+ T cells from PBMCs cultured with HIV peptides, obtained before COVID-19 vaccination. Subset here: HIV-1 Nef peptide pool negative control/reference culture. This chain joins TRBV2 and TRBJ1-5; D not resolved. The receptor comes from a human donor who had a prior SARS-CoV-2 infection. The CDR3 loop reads CASSEEGANQPQHF. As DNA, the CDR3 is TGTGCCAGCAGTGAAGAGGGCGCCAATCAGCCCCAGCATTTT.